The 8 T cell receptor beta chains reported below all come from one sample, sequenced in a study of radiation and T cells in renal cell carcinoma. Sequencing was performed with immunoSEQ multiplex PCR; in TCRdb, only in-frame clones are kept and a portion is missing. This sample carries fewer than 25,000 clones, about 51% of them seen once, and the ten largest clones take 16%. Treatment denoted: 15 Gy SBRT to primary tumor, nephrectomy 4 weeks later. This material consisted of tumor tissue, taken from a patient whose treatment included radiotherapy and nephrectomy. The receptors originated from a woman between 45 and 65 years old with renal cell carcinoma.

V gene TRBV25-1 combines with J gene TRBJ2-1; 8 nucleotides line up with TRBD2. The CDR3 is 16 residues long. The V gene's germline CDR1 is MGHDK and CDR2 SYGVNS. The ends lost 3 bases at V and 3 bases at J; junction bases unmatched: 7. The CDR3 nucleotides are TGTGCCAGCAGTGATACTATAGCGGGGAACTACAATGAGCAGTTCTTC. As protein: CASSDTIAGNYNEQFF.

This sequence joins TRBV29-1 and TRBJ2-2; D gene unclear. V was shortened by 4 bases and J by 3 bases, with 9 bases between the two germline ends. Germline values: CDR1 SQVTM, CDR2 ANQGSEA. This CDR3 contains 13 residues. Written as DNA, the CDR3 is TGCAGCGTTGGGCAGTTGGACACCGGGGAGCTGTTTTTT. Protein: CSVGQLDTGELFF.

The rearrangement links TRBV18 to TRBJ1-1, with 9 bases aligning to TRBD1. Germline values: CDR1 KGHSH, CDR2 LQKENI. This CDR3 region has 14 residues. V shed 5 bases and J 1 base; nucleotides not matched to a gene: 2. As DNA, the CDR3 is TGTGCCAGCTCAAGGGACAGGGAGAACACTGAAGCTTTCTTT. This translates into CASSRDRENTEAFF.

This sequence joins TRBV9 and TRBJ2-7; no clear D gene. This CDR3 is built from 13 residues. With 0 bases removed from V and 5 bases from J, the gap between germline ends came to 9 bases. Germline-derived CDR1 and CDR2 are SGDLS and YYNGEE. The CDR3 loop is CASSVEGRDEQYF. The CDR3 DNA reads TGTGCCAGCAGCGTAGAGGGCCGGGACGAGCAGTACTTC.

The V gene is TRBV5-1, the J gene TRBJ1-2; TRBD1 might be the D (6 bases). Germline CDR1 is SGHRS and CDR2 is YFSETQ. This CDR3 spans 15 amino acids. V was trimmed by 0 bases and J by 8 bases, leaving 17 bases between them. Written as DNA, the CDR3 is TGCGCCAGCAGCTTGGATAGCAACAGGGCGACGGGCTACACCTTC. Translating it yields CASSLDSNRATGYTF.

This clone has a count of ten or more. The chain joins TRBV9 to TRBJ2-2, with unresolved D. CDR3 length: 16 amino acids. V was clipped by 4 bases and J by 0 bases, with 13 bases between them. Germline V gene data show CDR1 as SGDLS and CDR2 as YYNGEE. The CDR3 loop reads CASSPYPGANTGELFF. For the CDR3, the DNA is TGTGCCAGCAGCCCGTATCCTGGGGCGAACACCGGGGAGCTGTTTTTT. The full variable domain, rest sourced from reference TRBV9 and TRBJ2-2, is DSGVTQTPKHLITATGQRVTLRCSPRSGDLSVYWYQQSLDQGLQFLIQYYNGEERAKGNILERFSAQQFPDLHSELNLSSLELGDSALYFCASSPYPGANTGELFFGEGSRLTVL.

Points on this clone: The junction departs from germline at one end; a sequencing error may be responsible. This sequence joins TRBV28 and TRBJ2-3; no definite D call. From germline, CDR1 is MDHEN and CDR2 SYDVKM. The CDR3 spans 11 residues. The CDR3 protein is CASSSQDRRAF. CDR3 nucleotides: TGTGCCAGCAGTTCCCAGGACCGCCGGGCCTTT.

This chain's CDR3 is CASRPDSNQPQHF. The CDR3 nucleotides are TGTGCCAGCAGACCGGACAGCAATCAGCCCCAGCATTTT. The gene calls are TRBV2 and TRBJ1-5; D unresolved. Trimming left V 6 bases short and J 1 base short, with 7 bases between. Germline V CDR1 and CDR2: SNHLY, FYNNEI. The CDR3 covers 13 residues. The full variable domain, with the rest looked up from reference TRBV2 and TRBJ1-5, is EPEVTQTPSHQVTQMGQEVILRCVPISNHLYFYWYRQILGQKVEFLVSFYNNEISEKSEIFDDQFSVERPDGSNFTLKIRSTKLEDSAMYFCASRPDSNQPQHFGDGTRLSIL.